This TCR beta chain emerged from a study of shared clonotypes between healthy human individuals. In the original workflow: Owing to the provision of junction-only sequences devoid of quality scores by immunoSEQ, filtering differed. Measured with immunoSEQ multiplex PCR; TCRdb has only the in-frame clones, and not every one. D and trimming come from the DNA, and the V and J calls and clone size come from that table. The sample carries about half a million clones, about four fifths recorded once. Among the donors, all were Caucasian adults who lived in Nashville, Tennessee. The CDR3 runs to 15 residues. V dropped 0 bases and J dropped 2 bases, with 10 bases sitting between them. The germline V gene encodes CDR1 MNHNS and CDR2 SASEGT.

The genes are TRBV6-1 and TRBJ1-2; D call uncertain. Material for sequencing was PBMCs. This clonotype was obtained from a woman in her thirties or forties in good health. Some clones in this sample may be carry-over from other donors' samples. In nucleotides, the CDR3 is TGTGCCAGCAGTGAAGCGTCCCCCGACAACTATGGCTACACCTTC. Residues: CASSEASPDNYGYTF.